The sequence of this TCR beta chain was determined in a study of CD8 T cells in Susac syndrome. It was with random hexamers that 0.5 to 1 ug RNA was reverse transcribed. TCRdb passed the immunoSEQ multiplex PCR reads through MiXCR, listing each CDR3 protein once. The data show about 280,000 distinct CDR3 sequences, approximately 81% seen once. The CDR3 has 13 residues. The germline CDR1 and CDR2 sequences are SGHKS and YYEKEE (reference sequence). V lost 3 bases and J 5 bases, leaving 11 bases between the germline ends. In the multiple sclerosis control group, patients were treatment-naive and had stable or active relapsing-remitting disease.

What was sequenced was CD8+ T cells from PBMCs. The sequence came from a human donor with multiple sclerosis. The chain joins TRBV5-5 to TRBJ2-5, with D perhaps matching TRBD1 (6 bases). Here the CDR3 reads CASSWDMMETQYF. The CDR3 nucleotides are TGTGCCAGCAGCTGGGACATGATGGAGACCCAGTACTTC.